Listed below are T cell receptor beta chains from one sample, sequenced in a study of T-cell memory formation after mild COVID-19. MiXCR, run by TCRdb on the 5' RACE reads, gives a single entry per CDR3 protein. The sample has more than 120,000 distinct CDR3 sequences; approximately 5.7% are singletons. Sequenced material: PBMCs or a T cell subset sorted from them (not recorded which). The receptors come from an adult woman who had mild COVID-19 (a few samples of this study predate the infection). Cell type and time point are not known. The CDR3 runs from the conserved cysteine through the conserved F or W. The order of the fields is J gene, D gene, V gene, clone size, CDR3 protein, CDR3 DNA. A D gene is named only where the DNA matches it firmly. Clone size appears in some rows only: once, few, many, or a class for an expanded clone.

TRBJ1-2 | - | TRBV30 | many | CAWSFIYRDGYTF | TGTGCCTGGAGTTTTATCTACAGGGACGGCTACACCTTC
TRBJ2-5 | - | TRBV12-3/TRBV12-4 | few | CASRASGTETQYF | TGTGCCAGCAGAGCATCGGGAACAGAGACCCAGTACTTC
TRBJ1-2 | TRBD1 | TRBV5-6 | few | CASSWGQGMGAYGYTF | TGTGCCAGCAGCTGGGGACAGGGAATGGGGGCGTATGGCTACACCTTC
TRBJ2-2 | TRBD2 | TRBV7-3 | many | CASSLLAGENTGELFF | TGTGCCAGCAGCTTACTAGCGGGGGAAAACACCGGGGAGCTGTTTTTT
TRBJ2-4 | - | TRBV29-1 | many | CSVAEGTGRHQYF | TGCAGCGTTGCCGAGGGGACGGGGAGACATCAGTACTTC
TRBJ1-4 | - | TRBV20-1 | few | CSARESRAVGKLFF | TGCAGTGCTAGAGAAAGCAGGGCGGTCGGAAAACTGTTTTTT
TRBJ2-6 | - | TRBV7-2 | many | CASSSFGANVLTF | TGTGCCAGCAGCTCTTTTGGGGCCAACGTCCTGACTTTC
TRBJ2-2 | TRBD2 | TRBV12-3/TRBV12-4 | many | CASSAGLFNTGELFF | TGTGCCAGCAGCGCGGGACTATTCAACACCGGGGAGCTGTTTTTT
TRBJ2-4 | - | TRBV20-1 | - | CSATSDRSKNIQYF | TGCAGTGCTACCTCAGACAGGAGCAAAAACATTCAGTACTTC
TRBJ1-2 | TRBD1 | TRBV7-2 | once | CASSHDRGSGYTF | TGTGCCAGCAGCCATGACAGGGGGAGTGGCTACACCTTC
TRBJ1-2 | - | TRBV7-3 | many | CASSPEAGRHYGYTF | TGTGCCAGCAGCCCCGAGGCAGGCCGACACTATGGCTACACCTTC
TRBJ1-6 | TRBD1 | TRBV5-5 | - | CASSSPPGTDNSPLHF | TGTGCCAGCAGCTCACCCCCCGGGACAGATAATTCACCCCTCCACTTT
TRBJ1-1 | - | TRBV6-2/TRBV6-3 | many | CASSYSRQSGLNTEAFF | TGTGCCAGCAGTTACTCCCGACAGAGCGGCCTGAACACTGAAGCTTTCTTT
TRBJ2-1 | - | TRBV25-1 | once | CASSLNVRGEQFF | TGTGCCAGCAGCTTGAATGTCCGGGGTGAGCAGTTCTTC
TRBJ2-2 | TRBD1 | TRBV5-1 | many | CASRPGQGGGELFF | TGCGCCAGCCGACCAGGACAGGGCGGAGGGGAGCTGTTTTTT
TRBJ1-1 | - | TRBV29-1 | few | CSVFPEAFF | TGCAGCGTTTTCCCTGAAGCTTTCTTT
TRBJ2-7 | TRBD2 | TRBV4-3 | - | CASSLYPSGSQKGMSYEQYF | TGCGCCAGCAGCCTGTATCCTAGCGGGAGTCAGAAGGGGATGAGCTACGAGCAGTACTTC
TRBJ2-7 | TRBD2 | TRBV20-1 | many | CSALQPGLASEQYF | TGCAGTGCTCTACAACCGGGACTAGCGTCCGAGCAGTACTTC
TRBJ1-2 | - | TRBV6-5 | few | CASSPRGRGQLHGYTF | TGTGCCAGCAGCCCCAGAGGGCGGGGGCAGCTGCATGGCTACACCTTC
TRBJ1-1 | - | TRBV12-3/TRBV12-4 | - | CASSFRRTEAFF | TGTGCCAGCAGTTTTAGGAGGACTGAAGCTTTCTTT
TRBJ2-2 | - | TRBV7-8 | many | CASSAFRGGLLVTGELFF | TGTGCCAGCAGCGCTTTTCGGGGAGGACTCCTAGTTACCGGGGAGCTGTTTTTT
TRBJ1-2 | - | TRBV12-3/TRBV12-4 | many | CASSFKGNYGYTF | TGTGCCAGCAGTTTTAAGGGAAACTATGGCTACACCTTC
TRBJ2-7 | TRBD2 | TRBV5-8 | many | CASSYGLAGGDEQYF | TGTGCCAGCAGCTACGGACTAGCGGGAGGAGACGAGCAGTACTTC
TRBJ2-1 | - | TRBV5-1 | many | CASSQNHLVGQFF | TGCGCCAGCAGCCAGAACCACCTGGTAGGGCAGTTCTTC
TRBJ2-3 | - | TRBV4-1 | many | CASSQVGRATADTQYF | TGCGCCAGCAGCCAAGTGGGCAGGGCCACGGCAGATACGCAGTATTTT
TRBJ1-1 | - | TRBV12-3/TRBV12-4 | few | CASSFKELNTEAFF | TGTGCCAGCAGTTTTAAGGAACTGAACACTGAAGCTTTCTTT
TRBJ1-1 | - | TRBV18 | many | CASSPVRVNTEAFF | TGTGCCAGCTCACCAGTCAGGGTGAACACTGAAGCTTTCTTT
TRBJ1-2 | - | TRBV24-1 | few | CATSDLAGGHGYTF | TGTGCCACCAGTGATTTGGCCGGGGGTCATGGCTACACCTTC
TRBJ1-2 | - | TRBV12-3/TRBV12-4 | many | CASSLVRDYGYTF | TGTGCCAGCAGTTTAGTCAGGGACTATGGCTACACCTTC